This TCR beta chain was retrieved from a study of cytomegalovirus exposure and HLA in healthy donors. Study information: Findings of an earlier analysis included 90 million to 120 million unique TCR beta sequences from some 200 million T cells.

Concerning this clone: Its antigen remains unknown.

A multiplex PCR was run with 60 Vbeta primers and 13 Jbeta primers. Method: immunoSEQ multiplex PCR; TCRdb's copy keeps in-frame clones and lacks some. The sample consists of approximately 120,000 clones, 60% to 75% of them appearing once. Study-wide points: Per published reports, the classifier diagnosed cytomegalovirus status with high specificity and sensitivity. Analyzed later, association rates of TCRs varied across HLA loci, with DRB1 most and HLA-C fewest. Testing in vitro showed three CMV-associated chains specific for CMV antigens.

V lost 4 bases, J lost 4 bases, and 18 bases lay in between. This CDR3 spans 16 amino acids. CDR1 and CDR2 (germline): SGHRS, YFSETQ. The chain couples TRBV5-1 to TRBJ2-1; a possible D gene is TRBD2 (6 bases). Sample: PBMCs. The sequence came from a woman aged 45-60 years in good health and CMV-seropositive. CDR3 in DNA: TGCGCCAGCAGCCATTCCTCCGGGACTCTATACAATGAGCAGTTCTTC. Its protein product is CASSHSSGTLYNEQFF.